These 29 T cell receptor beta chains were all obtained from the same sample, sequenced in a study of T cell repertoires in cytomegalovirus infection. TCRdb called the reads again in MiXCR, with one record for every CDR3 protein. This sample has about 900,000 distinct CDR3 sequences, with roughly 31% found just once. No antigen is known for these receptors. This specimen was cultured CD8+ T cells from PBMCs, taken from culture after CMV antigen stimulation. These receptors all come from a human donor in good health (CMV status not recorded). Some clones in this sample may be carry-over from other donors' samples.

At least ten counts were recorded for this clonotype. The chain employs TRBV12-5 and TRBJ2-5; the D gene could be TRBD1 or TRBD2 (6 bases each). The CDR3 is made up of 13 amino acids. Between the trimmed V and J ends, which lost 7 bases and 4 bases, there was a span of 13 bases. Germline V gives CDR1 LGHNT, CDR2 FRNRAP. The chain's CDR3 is CASALGGLETQYF. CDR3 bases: TGTGCTAGTGCCCTAGGGGGGTTAGAGACCCAGTACTTC.

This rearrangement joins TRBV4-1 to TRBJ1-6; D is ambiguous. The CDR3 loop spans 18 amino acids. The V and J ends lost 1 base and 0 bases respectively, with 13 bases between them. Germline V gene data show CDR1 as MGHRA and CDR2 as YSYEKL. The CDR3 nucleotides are TGCGCCAGCAGCCAAGGAAGAACACCGAGCTCCTATAATTCACCCCTCCACTTT. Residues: CASSQGRTPSSYNSPLHF.

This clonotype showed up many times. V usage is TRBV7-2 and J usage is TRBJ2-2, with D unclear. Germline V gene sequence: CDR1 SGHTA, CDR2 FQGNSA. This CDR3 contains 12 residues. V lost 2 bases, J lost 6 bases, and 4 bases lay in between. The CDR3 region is CASSLKPGELFF. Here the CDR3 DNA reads TGTGCCAGCAGCTTAAAACCCGGGGAGCTGTTTTTT.

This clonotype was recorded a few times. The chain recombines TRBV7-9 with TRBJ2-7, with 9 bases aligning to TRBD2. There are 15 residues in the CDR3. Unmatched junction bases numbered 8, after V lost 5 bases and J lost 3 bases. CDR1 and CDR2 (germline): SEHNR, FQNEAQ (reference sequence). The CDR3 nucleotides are TGTGCCAGCAGCCTTAGCGGGGGCCGCTACTACGAGCAGTACGTC. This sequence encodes CASSLSGGRYYEQYV.

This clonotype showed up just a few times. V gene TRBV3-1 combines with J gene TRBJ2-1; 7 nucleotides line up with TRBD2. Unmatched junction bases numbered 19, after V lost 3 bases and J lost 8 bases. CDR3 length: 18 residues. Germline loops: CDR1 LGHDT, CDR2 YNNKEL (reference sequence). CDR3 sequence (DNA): TGTGCCAGCAGCCAGGGAGGTCTAGGACTAGTATTTATCGATGAGCAGTTCTTC. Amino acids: CASSQGGLGLVFIDEQFF.

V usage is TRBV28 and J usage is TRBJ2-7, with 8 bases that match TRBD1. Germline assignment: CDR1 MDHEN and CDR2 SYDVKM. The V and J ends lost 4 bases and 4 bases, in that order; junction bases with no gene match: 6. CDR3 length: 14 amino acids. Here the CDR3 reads CASSSLDREYEQYV. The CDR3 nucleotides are TGTGCCAGCAGTTCTCTGGACAGGGAGTACGAGCAGTACGTC.

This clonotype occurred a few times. This CDR3 reads CASRDSDLPSYEQYV. Written as DNA, the CDR3 is TGTGCCAGCCGGGACAGCGATTTACCATCCTACGAGCAGTACGTC. V is TRBV6-2 or TRBV6-3 and J is TRBJ2-7; the match to TRBD1 covers 7 bases. Germline CDR1 MNHEY, CDR2 SVGEGT. After removal of 8 bases from V and 1 base from J, the junction contained 11 bases not matched to a gene. The length of the CDR3 is 15 residues.

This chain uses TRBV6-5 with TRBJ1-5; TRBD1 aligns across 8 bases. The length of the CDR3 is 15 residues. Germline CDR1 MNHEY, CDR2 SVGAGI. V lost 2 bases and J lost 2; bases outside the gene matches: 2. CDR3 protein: CASSYGQGRNQPQHF. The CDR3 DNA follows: TGTGCCAGCAGTTACGGACAGGGCCGCAATCAGCCCCAGCATTTT.

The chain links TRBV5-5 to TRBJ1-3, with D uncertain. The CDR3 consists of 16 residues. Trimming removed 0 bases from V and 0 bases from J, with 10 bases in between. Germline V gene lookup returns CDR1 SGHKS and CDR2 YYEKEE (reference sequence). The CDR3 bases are TGTGCCAGCAGCTTGGACTCAGTGTACTCTGGAAACACCATATATTTT. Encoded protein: CASSLDSVYSGNTIYF.

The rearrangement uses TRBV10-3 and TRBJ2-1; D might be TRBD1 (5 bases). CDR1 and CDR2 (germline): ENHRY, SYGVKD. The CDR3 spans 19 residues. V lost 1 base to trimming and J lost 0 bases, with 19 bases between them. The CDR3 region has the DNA TGTGCCATCAGTGAGTTTAGACAGTCCACCTCAAGCTCCTACAATGAGCAGTTCTTC. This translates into CAISEFRQSTSSSYNEQFF.

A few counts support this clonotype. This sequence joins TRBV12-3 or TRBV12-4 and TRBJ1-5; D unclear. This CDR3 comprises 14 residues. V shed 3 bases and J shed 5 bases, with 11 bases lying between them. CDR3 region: CASSFMGRDQPQHF. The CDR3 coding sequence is TGTGCCAGCAGTTTCATGGGTAGGGATCAGCCCCAGCATTTT.

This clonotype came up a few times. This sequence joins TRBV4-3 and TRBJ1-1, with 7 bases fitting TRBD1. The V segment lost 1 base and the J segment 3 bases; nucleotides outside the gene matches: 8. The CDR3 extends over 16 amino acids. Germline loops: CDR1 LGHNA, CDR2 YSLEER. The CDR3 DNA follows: TGCGCCAGCAGCCAAGGGCAGACAGGGATGGACACTGAAGCTTTCTTT. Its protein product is CASSQGQTGMDTEAFF.

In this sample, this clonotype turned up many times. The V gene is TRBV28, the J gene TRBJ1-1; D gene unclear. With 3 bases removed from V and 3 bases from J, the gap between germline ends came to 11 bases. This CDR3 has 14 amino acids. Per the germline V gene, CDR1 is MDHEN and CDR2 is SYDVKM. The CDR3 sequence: CASSFAGSDTEAFF. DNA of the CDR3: TGTGCCAGCAGTTTTGCGGGGTCAGACACTGAAGCTTTCTTT.

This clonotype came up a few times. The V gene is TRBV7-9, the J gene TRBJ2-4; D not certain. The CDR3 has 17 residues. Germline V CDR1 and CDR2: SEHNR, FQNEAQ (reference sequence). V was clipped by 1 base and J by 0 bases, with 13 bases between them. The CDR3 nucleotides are TGTGCCAGCAGCTTAGTCGTTTCAGAGTTAGCCAAAAACATTCAGTACTTC. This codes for CASSLVVSELAKNIQYF.

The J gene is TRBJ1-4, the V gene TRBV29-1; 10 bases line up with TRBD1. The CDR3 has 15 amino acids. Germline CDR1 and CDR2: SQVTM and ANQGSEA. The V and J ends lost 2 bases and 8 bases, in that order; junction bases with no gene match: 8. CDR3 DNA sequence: TGCAGCGTTGAATCAACCGGGACAGGGGCGGAAAAACTGTTTTTT. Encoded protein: CSVESTGTGAEKLFF.

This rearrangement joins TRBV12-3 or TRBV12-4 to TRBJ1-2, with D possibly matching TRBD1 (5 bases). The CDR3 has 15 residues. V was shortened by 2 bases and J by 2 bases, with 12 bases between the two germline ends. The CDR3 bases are TGTGCCAGCAGTTTAAGTCTGGGGGTAAACTATGGCTACACCTTC. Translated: CASSLSLGVNYGYTF.

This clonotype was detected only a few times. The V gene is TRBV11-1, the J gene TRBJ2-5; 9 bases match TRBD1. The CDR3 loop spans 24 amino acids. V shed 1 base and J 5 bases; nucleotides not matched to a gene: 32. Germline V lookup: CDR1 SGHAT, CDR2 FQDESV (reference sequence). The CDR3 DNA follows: TGTGCCAGCAGCTTAGGAGGGCGAACCGGGACAGGGAGCCCGCCCGGCCGAATTAGGGAGACCCAGTACTTC. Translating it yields CASSLGGRTGTGSPPGRIRETQYF.

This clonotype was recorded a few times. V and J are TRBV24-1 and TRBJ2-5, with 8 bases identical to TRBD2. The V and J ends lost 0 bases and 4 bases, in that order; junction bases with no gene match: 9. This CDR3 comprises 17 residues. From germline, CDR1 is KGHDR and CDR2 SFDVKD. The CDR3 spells CATSDLGLAPQGETQYF. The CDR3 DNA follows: TGTGCCACCAGTGATTTGGGACTAGCTCCTCAAGGAGAGACCCAGTACTTC.

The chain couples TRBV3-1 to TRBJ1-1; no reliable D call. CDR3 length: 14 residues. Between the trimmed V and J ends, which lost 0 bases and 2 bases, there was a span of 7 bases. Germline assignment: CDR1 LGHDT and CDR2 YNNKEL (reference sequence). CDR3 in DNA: TGTGCCAGCAGCCAAGAACGGGAAAACACTGAAGCTTTCTTT. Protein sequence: CASSQERENTEAFF.

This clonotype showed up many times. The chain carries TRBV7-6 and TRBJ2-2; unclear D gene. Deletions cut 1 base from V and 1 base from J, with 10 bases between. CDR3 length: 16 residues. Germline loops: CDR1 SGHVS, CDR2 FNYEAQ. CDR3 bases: TGTGCCAGCAGCTTAGTAGAGACACGGAACACCGGGGAGCTGTTTTTT. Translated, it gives CASSLVETRNTGELFF. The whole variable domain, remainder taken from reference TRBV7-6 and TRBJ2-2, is GAGVSQSPRYKVTKRGQDVALRCDPISGHVSLYWYRQALGQGPEFLTYFNYEAQQDKSGLPNDRFSAERPEGSISTLTIQRTEQRDSAMYRCASSLVETRNTGELFFGEGSRLTVL.

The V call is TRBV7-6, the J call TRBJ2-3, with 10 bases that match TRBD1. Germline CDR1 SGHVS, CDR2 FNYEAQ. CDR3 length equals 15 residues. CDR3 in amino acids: CASRGQGIPGDTQYF. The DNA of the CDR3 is TGTGCAAGCCGGGGACAGGGGATCCCCGGAGATACGCAGTATTTT.

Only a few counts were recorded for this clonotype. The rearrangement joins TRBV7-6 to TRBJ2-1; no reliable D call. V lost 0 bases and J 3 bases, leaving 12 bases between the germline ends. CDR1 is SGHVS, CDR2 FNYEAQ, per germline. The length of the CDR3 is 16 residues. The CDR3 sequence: CASSLAGYLDYNEQFF. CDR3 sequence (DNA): TGTGCCAGCAGCTTAGCGGGCTACCTTGACTACAATGAGCAGTTCTTC.

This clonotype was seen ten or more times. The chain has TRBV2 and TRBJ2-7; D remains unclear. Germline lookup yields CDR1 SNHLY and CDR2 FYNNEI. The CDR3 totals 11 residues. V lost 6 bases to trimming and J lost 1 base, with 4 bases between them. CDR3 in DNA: TGTGCCAGCAGCGGTTCCTACGAGCAGTACTTC. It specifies CASSGSYEQYF.

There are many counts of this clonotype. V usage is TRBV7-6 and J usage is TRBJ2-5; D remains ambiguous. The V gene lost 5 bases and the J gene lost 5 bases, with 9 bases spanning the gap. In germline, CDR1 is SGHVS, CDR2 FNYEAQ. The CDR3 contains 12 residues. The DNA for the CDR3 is TGTGCCAGCAGCCCCAACTGGGAGACCCAGTACTTC. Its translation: CASSPNWETQYF.

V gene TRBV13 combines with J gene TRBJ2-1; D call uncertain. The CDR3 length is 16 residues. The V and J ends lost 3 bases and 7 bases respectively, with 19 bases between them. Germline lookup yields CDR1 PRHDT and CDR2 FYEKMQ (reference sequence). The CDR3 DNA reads TGTGCCAGCAGCTTTTGGCAGTCGCGAACTGGGAATGAGCAGTTCTTC. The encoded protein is CASSFWQSRTGNEQFF. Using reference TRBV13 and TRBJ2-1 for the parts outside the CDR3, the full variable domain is AAGVIQSPRHLIKEKRETATLKCYPIPRHDTVYWYQQGPGQDPQFLISFYEKMQSDKGSIPDRFSAQQFSDYHSELNMSSLELGDSALYFCASSFWQSRTGNEQFFGPGTRLTVL.

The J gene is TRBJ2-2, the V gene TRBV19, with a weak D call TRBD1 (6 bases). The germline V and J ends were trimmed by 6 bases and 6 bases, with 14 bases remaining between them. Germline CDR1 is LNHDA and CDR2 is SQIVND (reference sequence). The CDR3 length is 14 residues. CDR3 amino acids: CASSPRGGPGELFF. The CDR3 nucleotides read TGTGCCAGTAGCCCCAGGGGTGGGCCCGGGGAGCTGTTTTTT.

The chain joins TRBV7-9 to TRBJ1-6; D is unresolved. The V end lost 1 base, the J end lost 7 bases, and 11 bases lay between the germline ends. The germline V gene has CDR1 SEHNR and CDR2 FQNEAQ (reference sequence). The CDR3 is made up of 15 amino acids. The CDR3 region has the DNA TGTGCCAGCAGCTTAGACAGTTCGGGGAATTCACCCCTCCACTTT. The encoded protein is CASSLDSSGNSPLHF.

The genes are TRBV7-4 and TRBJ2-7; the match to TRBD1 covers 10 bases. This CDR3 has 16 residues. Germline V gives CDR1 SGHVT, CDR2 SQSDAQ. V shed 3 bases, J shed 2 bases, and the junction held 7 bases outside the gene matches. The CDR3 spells CASSFSGTGDPYEQYV. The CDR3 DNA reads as TGTGCCAGCAGCTTCTCGGGGACAGGGGATCCCTACGAGCAGTACGTC.

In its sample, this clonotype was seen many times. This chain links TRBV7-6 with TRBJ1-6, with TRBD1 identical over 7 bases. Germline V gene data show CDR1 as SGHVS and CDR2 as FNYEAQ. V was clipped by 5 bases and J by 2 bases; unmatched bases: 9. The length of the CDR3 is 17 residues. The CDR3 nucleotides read TGTGCCAGCAGCCTTGCAGGGGGGGCTGCCTATAATTCACCCCTCCACTTT. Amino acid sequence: CASSLAGGAAYNSPLHF. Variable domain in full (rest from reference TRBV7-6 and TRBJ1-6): GAGVSQSPRYKVTKRGQDVALRCDPISGHVSLYWYRQALGQGPEFLTYFNYEAQQDKSGLPNDRFSAERPEGSISTLTIQRTEQRDSAMYRCASSLAGGAAYNSPLHFGNGTRLTVT.